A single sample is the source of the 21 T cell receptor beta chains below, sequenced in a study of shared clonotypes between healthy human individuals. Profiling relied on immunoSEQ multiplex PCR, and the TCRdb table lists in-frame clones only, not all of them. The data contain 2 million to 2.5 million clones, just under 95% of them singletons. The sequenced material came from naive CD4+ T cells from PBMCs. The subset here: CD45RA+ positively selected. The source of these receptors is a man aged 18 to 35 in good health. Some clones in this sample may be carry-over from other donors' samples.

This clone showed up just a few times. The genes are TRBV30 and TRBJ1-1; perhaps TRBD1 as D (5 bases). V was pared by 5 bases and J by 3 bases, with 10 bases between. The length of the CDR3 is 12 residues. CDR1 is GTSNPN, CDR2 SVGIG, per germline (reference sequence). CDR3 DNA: TGTGCCTGGGTCGGGGGGTACACTGAAGCTTTCTTT. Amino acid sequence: CAWVGGYTEAFF.

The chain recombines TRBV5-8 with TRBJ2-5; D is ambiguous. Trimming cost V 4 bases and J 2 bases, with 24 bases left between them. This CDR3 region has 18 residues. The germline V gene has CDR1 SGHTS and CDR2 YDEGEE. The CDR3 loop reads CASSHPTIEVEIQETQYF. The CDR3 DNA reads TGTGCCAGCAGCCACCCCACCATTGAGGTGGAGATTCAAGAGACCCAGTACTTC.

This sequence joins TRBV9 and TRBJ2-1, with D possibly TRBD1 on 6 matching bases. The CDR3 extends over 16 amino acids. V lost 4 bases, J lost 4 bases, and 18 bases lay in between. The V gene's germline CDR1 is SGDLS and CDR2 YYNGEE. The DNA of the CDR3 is TGTGCCAGCAGCCCCCCACTAGTCGGGACATACAATGAGCAGTTCTTC. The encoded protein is CASSPPLVGTYNEQFF. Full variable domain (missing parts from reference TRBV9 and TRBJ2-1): DSGVTQTPKHLITATGQRVTLRCSPRSGDLSVYWYQQSLDQGLQFLIQYYNGEERAKGNILERFSAQQFPDLHSELNLSSLELGDSALYFCASSPPLVGTYNEQFFGPGTRLTVL.

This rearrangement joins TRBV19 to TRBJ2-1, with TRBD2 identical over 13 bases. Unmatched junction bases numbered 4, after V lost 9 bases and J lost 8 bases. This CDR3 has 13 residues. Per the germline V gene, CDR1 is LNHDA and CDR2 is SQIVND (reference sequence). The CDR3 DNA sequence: TGTGCCAGCGGGACTAGCGGGGACGATGAGCAGTTCTTC. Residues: CASGTSGDDEQFF.

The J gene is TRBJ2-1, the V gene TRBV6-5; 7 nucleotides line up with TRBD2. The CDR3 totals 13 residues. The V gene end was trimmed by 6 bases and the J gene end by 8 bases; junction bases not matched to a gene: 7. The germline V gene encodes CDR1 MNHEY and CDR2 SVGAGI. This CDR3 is CASRPIAGHEQFF. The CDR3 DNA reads TGTGCCAGCAGACCGATAGCGGGCCATGAGCAGTTCTTC.

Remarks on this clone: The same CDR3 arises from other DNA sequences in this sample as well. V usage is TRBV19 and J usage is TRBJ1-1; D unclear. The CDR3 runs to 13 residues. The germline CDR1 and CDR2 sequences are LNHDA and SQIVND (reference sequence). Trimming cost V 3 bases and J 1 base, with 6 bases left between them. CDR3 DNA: TGTGCCAGTAGTATCCGGGAGAACACTGAAGCTTTCTTT. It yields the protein CASSIRENTEAFF.

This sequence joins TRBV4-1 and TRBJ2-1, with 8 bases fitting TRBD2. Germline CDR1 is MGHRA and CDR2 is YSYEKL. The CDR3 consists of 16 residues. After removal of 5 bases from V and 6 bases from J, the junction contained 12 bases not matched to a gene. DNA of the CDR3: TGCGCCAGCAGCGCCCTACAAGCGGGAGTTGGCAATGAGCAGTTCTTC. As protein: CASSALQAGVGNEQFF.

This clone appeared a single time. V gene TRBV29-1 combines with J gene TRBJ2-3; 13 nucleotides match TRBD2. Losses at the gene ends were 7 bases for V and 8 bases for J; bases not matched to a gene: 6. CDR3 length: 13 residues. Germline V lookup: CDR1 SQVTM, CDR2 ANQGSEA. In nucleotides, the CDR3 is TGCAGCGCTGGACTAGCGGGAGAAGCTACGCAGTATTTT. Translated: CSAGLAGEATQYF.

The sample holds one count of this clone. The CDR3 spells CASSSPTPGLLLEAFF. CDR3 in DNA: TGTGCCAGCAGCAGCCCGACCCCAGGACTTCTCCTTGAAGCTTTCTTT. The gene calls are TRBV7-2 and TRBJ1-1; D not resolved. The V and J ends lost 5 bases and 7 bases respectively, with 23 bases between them. The CDR3 has 16 residues. In germline, CDR1 is SGHTA, CDR2 FQGNSA. Full variable domain (rest looked up from reference TRBV7-2 and TRBJ1-1): GAGVSQSPSNKVTEKGKDVELRCDPISGHTALYWYRQSLGQGLEFLIYFQGNSAPDKSGLPSDRFSAERTGGSVSTLTIQRTQQEDSAVYLCASSSPTPGLLLEAFFGQGTRLTVV.

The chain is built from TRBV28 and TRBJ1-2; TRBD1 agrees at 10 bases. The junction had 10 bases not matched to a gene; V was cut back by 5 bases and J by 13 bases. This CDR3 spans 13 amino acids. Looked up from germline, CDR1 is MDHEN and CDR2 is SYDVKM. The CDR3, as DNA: TGTGCCAGCAGTCCCCATGGACAGGGGGGTTCCACCTTC. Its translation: CASSPHGQGGSTF.

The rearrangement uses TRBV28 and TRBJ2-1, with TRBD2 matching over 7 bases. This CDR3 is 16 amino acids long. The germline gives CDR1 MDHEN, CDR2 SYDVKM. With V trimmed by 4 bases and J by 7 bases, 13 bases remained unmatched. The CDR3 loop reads CASSSVGAGVGNEQFF. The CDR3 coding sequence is TGTGCCAGCAGTTCCGTAGGGGCGGGAGTAGGGAATGAGCAGTTCTTC.

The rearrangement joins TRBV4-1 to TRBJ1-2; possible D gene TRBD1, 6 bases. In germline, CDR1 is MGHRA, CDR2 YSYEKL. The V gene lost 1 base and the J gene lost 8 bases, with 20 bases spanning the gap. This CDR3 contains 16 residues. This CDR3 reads CASSQGFARQGSGYTF. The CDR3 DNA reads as TGCGCCAGCAGCCAAGGATTCGCCAGGCAGGGGAGCGGCTACACCTTC.

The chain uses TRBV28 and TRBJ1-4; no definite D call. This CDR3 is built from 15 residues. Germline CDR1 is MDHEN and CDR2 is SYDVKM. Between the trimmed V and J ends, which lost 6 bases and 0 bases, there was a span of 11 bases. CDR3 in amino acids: CASSSFSATNEKLFF. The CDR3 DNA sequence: TGTGCCAGCAGCTCCTTTTCTGCAACTAATGAAAAACTGTTTTTT.

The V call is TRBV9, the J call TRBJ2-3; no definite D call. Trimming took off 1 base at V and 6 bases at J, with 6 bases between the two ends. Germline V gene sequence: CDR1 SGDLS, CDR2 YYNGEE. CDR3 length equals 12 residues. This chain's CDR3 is CASSVSWDTQYF. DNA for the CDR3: TGTGCCAGCAGCGTATCGTGGGATACGCAGTATTTT.

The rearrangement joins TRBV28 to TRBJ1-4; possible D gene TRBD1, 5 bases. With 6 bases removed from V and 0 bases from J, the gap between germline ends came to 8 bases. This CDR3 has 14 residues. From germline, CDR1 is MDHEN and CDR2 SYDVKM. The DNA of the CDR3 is TGTGCCAGCAGGCCGGGACCAACTAATGAAAAACTGTTTTTT. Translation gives CASRPGPTNEKLFF. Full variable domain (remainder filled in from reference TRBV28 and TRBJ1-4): DVKVTQSSRYLVKRTGEKVFLECVQDMDHENMFWYRQDPGLGLRLIYFSYDVKMKEKGDIPEGYSVSREKKERFSLILESASTNQTSMYLCASRPGPTNEKLFFGSGTQLSVL.

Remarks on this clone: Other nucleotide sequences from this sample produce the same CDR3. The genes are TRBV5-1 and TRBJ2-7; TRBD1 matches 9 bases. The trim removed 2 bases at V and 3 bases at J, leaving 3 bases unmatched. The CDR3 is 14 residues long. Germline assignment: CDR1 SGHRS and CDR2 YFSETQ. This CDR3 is CASSLTTGGYEQYF. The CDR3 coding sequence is TGCGCCAGCAGCTTAACGACAGGGGGCTACGAGCAGTACTTC. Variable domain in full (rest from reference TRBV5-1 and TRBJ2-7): KAGVTQTPRYLIKTRGQQVTLSCSPISGHRSVSWYQQTPGQGLQFLFEYFSETQRNKGNFPGRFSGRQFSNSRSEMNVSTLELGDSALYLCASSLTTGGYEQYFGPGTRLTVT.

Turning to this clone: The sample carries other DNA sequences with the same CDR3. The CDR3 protein is CASSRVPTGELFF. The CDR3 coding sequence is TGCGCCAGCAGCCGGGTCCCCACCGGGGAGCTGTTTTTT. This rearrangement joins TRBV5-1 to TRBJ2-2, with D hard to call. V was shortened by 4 bases and J by 4 bases, with 8 bases between the two germline ends. Looked up from germline, CDR1 is SGHRS and CDR2 is YFSETQ. This CDR3 has 13 amino acids.

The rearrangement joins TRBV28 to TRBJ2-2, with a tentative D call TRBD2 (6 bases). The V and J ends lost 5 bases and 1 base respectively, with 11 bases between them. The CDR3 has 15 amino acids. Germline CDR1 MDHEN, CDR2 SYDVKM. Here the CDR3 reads CASSTSSENTGELFF. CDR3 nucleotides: TGTGCCAGCAGTACCTCTAGCGAGAACACCGGGGAGCTGTTTTTT.

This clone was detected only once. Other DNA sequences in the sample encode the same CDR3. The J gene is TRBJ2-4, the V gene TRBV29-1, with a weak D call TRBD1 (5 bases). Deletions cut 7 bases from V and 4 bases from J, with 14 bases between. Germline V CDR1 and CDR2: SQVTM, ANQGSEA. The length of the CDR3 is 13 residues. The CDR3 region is CSAKDGAKNIQYF. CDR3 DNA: TGCAGCGCTAAGGATGGGGCAAAAAACATTCAGTACTTC. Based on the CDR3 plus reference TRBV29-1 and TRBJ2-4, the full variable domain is SAVISQKPSRDICQRGTSLTIQCQVDSQVTMMFWYRQQPGQSLTLIATANQGSEATYESGFVIDKFPISRPNLTFSTLTVSNMSPEDSSIYLCSAKDGAKNIQYFGAGTRLSVL.

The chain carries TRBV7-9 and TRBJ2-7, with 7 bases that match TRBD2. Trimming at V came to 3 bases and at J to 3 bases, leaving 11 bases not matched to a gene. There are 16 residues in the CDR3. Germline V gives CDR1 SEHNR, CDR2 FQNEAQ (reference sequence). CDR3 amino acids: CASSFMIFGGGYEQYF. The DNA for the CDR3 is TGTGCCAGCAGCTTCATGATCTTTGGGGGGGGCTACGAGCAGTACTTC.

CDR3 DNA sequence: TGTGCCAGCCCTGGGGTAGGGTCCTACGAGCAGTACTTC. Translated, it gives CASPGVGSYEQYF. J is TRBJ2-7 and V is TRBV6-1; D ambiguous. Between the trimmed V and J ends, which lost 8 bases and 1 base, there was a span of 12 bases. This CDR3 has 13 residues. The V gene's germline CDR1 is MNHNS and CDR2 SASEGT.